This T cell receptor (beta chain) was captured in a study of T cell responses to AZD1222 COVID-19 vaccine. Study-wide points: AZD1222 recipients seropositive at baseline numbered only six.

Only in-frame clones appear in the TCRdb table, and some are missing; sequencing was by immunoSEQ multiplex PCR. The table has 130,000 or so clones, 90% seen once. Trimming at V came to 7 bases and at J to 8 bases, leaving 8 bases not matched to a gene. Germline CDR1 MNHEY, CDR2 SVGAGI. The CDR3 contains 14 residues. In regard to this clone: What it binds is not known.

This receptor was taken from an adult in good health. The chain couples TRBV6-5 to TRBJ2-1; 10 bases line up with TRBD2. This specimen was peripheral blood, taken on day 0 of AZD1222 vaccination. The chain's CDR3 is CASMLAGESDEQFF. The CDR3 DNA reads as TGTGCCAGCATGCTAGCGGGAGAGTCGGATGAGCAGTTCTTC.